The 13 T cell receptor beta chains below come from one sample, sequenced in a study of blood T cell repertoires in COVID-19. Sequencing used immunoSEQ multiplex PCR; TCRdb keeps in-frame clones, though not all of them. In the table there are about 90,000 clones, around 82% of which are singletons. The specimen sequenced was peripheral blood. The receptors come from a man between 60 and 75 years old with acute or convalescent COVID-19.

The chain uses TRBV25-1 and TRBJ2-7; 7 bases match TRBD1. This CDR3 comprises 17 residues. Germline lookup yields CDR1 MGHDK and CDR2 SYGVNS. Trimming removed 1 base from V and 0 bases from J; junction bases left unmatched: 9. CDR3 nucleotides: TGTGCCAGCAGTGAATCCCGGACAGGTTCAAGCTCCTACGAGCAGTACTTC. Residues: CASSESRTGSSSYEQYF.

The chain employs TRBV6-5 and TRBJ1-1; TRBD1 agrees at 7 bases. The CDR3 extends over 13 amino acids. With 6 bases clipped from V and 4 bases from J, the junction kept 5 bases outside the gene matches. The germline CDR1 and CDR2 sequences are MNHEY and SVGAGI. This chain's CDR3 is CASSLGGSTEAFF. The DNA for the CDR3 is TGTGCCAGCAGCCTAGGGGGCAGCACTGAAGCTTTCTTT.

This clone was seen a handful of times. This chain links TRBV10-3 with TRBJ1-2, with TRBD1 identical over 7 bases. V lost 0 bases, J lost 4 bases, and 5 bases stayed unmatched. CDR1 and CDR2 (germline): ENHRY, SYGVKD. This CDR3 is 15 amino acids long. The CDR3 region has the DNA TGTGCCATCAGTGAGTCGATAAGGGACAGCTATGGCTACACCTTC. This gives the protein CAISESIRDSYGYTF.

J is TRBJ1-1 and V is TRBV4-2; D uncertain. The CDR3 consists of 15 residues. The V gene lost 0 bases and the J gene lost 1 base, with 9 bases spanning the gap. Germline values: CDR1 LGHNA, CDR2 YNFKEQ. CDR3 loop: CASSQEVQQNTEAFF. CDR3 DNA sequence: TGTGCCAGCAGCCAAGAAGTGCAACAGAACACTGAAGCTTTCTTT.

The chain joins TRBV7-8 to TRBJ1-5; TRBD1 might be the D (6 bases). Per germline, CDR1 SGHVS and CDR2 FQNEAQ. V was shortened by 2 bases and J by 7 bases, with 18 bases between the two germline ends. The CDR3 contains 16 residues. Here the CDR3 reads CASSLRGGLVGQPQHF. The DNA of the CDR3 is TGTGCCAGCAGCTTACGTGGGGGCTTAGTCGGACAGCCCCAGCATTTT.

V gene TRBV29-1 combines with J gene TRBJ2-3; the D is unclear. Germline V CDR1 and CDR2: SQVTM, ANQGSEA. Trimming stripped 4 bases from V and 4 bases from J, with 6 bases between. CDR3 length equals 11 residues. DNA for the CDR3: TGCAGCGTTGGACTCGCAGATACGCAGTATTTT. Residues: CSVGLADTQYF.

The rearrangement links TRBV30 to TRBJ1-2; the D is unclear. The CDR3 covers 13 residues. Trimming took 4 bases from V and 4 from J, leaving 13 bases between them. Germline V CDR1 and CDR2: GTSNPN, SVGIG (reference sequence). The CDR3 protein is CAWTEGRGYGYTF. Here the CDR3 DNA reads TGTGCCTGGACGGAAGGACGGGGCTATGGCTACACCTTC. Filled out from reference TRBV30 and TRBJ1-2, the complete variable domain reads SQTIHQWPATLVQPVGSPLSLECTVEGTSNPNLYWYRQAAGRGLQLLFYSVGIGQISSEVPQNLSASRPQDRQFILSSKKLLLSDSGFYLCAWTEGRGYGYTFGSGTRLTVV.

The chain recombines TRBV7-2 with TRBJ1-2, with 8 bases lining up with TRBD1. The germline CDR1 and CDR2 sequences are SGHTA and FQGNSA. The CDR3 consists of 14 residues. J lost 4 bases, V lost 5 bases, and 6 bases had no gene match. The DNA for the CDR3 is TGTGCCAGCAGCATATGGGGGACAGGCTATGGCTACACCTTC. It specifies CASSIWGTGYGYTF.

The CDR3 spells CASSLGLASDEQYF. DNA for the CDR3: TGCGCCAGCAGCTTGGGCCTAGCTTCGGACGAGCAGTACTTC. The chain uses TRBV5-1 and TRBJ2-7, with D possibly matching TRBD2 (5 bases). Trimming removed 0 bases at V and 5 bases at J, with 12 bases between. Per germline, CDR1 SGHRS and CDR2 YFSETQ. The CDR3 is 14 residues long.

This chain connects TRBV11-2 to TRBJ2-3; TRBD2 might be the D (5 bases). The V gene's germline CDR1 is SGHAT and CDR2 FQNNGV. V was cut by 5 bases and J by 2 bases, with 11 bases left in between. This CDR3 contains 14 residues. The CDR3 DNA reads TGTGCCAGCAGCCCCCGACTACACACAGATACGCAGTATTTT. Translated: CASSPRLHTDTQYF.

This clone has a handful of counts. V is TRBV24-1 and J is TRBJ1-5, with TRBD1 identical over 10 bases. The trim removed 3 bases at V and 3 bases at J, leaving 13 bases unmatched. From germline, CDR1 is KGHDR and CDR2 SFDVKD. The CDR3 runs 19 residues. The CDR3 region has the DNA TGTGCCACCAGTGATGGTTTAGGGACAGGGGCAGAACTCAATCAGCCCCAGCATTTT. It translates to CATSDGLGTGAELNQPQHF.

The gene calls are TRBV19 and TRBJ2-1; the D gene is possibly TRBD2 (5 bases). CDR3 size: 13 residues. V was shortened by 4 bases and J by 8 bases, with 12 bases between the two germline ends. Per the germline V gene, CDR1 is LNHDA and CDR2 is SQIVND (reference sequence). This chain's CDR3 is CASSNRGLDEQFF. The CDR3 DNA reads as TGTGCCAGTAGTAATCGGGGTTTGGATGAGCAGTTCTTC.

The genes are TRBV2 and TRBJ2-7, with TRBD1 matching 8 bases. The trim removed 4 bases at V and 3 bases at J, leaving 2 bases unmatched. The CDR3 loop spans 13 amino acids. Per the germline V gene, CDR1 is SNHLY and CDR2 is FYNNEI. The CDR3 reads CASSAGQDYEQYF. CDR3 nucleotides: TGTGCCAGCAGTGCGGGACAGGACTACGAGCAGTACTTC.